These 13 T cell receptor beta chains were sequenced from one sample in a study of blood T cells in healthy people across ages. A J-beta primer mix and a sample-barcoded 5' primer were used in a second PCR of roughly 7 to 12 cycles. A single record per CDR3 protein comes from TCRdb applying MiXCR to the 5' RACE reads. The sample has 1.5 million to 2 million distinct CDR3 sequences, roughly 30% seen once. Sequenced input: blood. The receptors come from a woman in her twenties or thirties in good health.

This clonotype has only a few counts. The rearrangement joins TRBV29-1 to TRBJ2-2; TRBD1 matches 7 bases. Germline CDR1 SQVTM, CDR2 ANQGSEA. The junction had 9 bases not matched to a gene; V was cut back by 3 bases and J by 5 bases. The CDR3 has 15 residues. The CDR3 nucleotides are TGCAGCGTTGAGAGCAGGGACAGCCCAACCGGGGAGCTGTTTTTT. It codes for CSVESRDSPTGELFF.

This clonotype appeared a few times. V and J are TRBV18 and TRBJ2-1; 7 bases map to TRBD2. The CDR3 runs 14 residues. Germline-derived CDR1 and CDR2 are KGHSH and LQKENI. Trimming removed 3 bases from V and 6 bases from J; junction bases left unmatched: 5. The CDR3 sequence: CASSPESGANEQFF. CDR3 nucleotide sequence: TGTGCCAGCTCACCGGAGAGCGGGGCCAATGAGCAGTTCTTC.

This rearrangement joins TRBV18 to TRBJ1-2; no clear D. Per germline, CDR1 KGHSH and CDR2 LQKENI. CDR3 length: 12 residues. With 2 bases removed from V and 7 bases from J, the gap between germline ends came to 8 bases. As DNA, the CDR3 is TGTGCCAGCTCACCAGCAAGGGCTGGCTACACCTTC. This codes for CASSPARAGYTF. Complete variable domain (other parts from reference TRBV18 and TRBJ1-2): NAGVMQNPRHLVRRRGQEARLRCSPMKGHSHVYWYRQLPEEGLKFMVYLQKENIIDESGMPKERFSAEFPKEGPSILRIQQVVRGDSAAYFCASSPARAGYTFGSGTRLTVV.

This clonotype appeared a few times. The V gene is TRBV7-9, the J gene TRBJ2-7; 9 bases line up with TRBD1. Germline V gene data show CDR1 as SEHNR and CDR2 as FQNEAQ (reference sequence). This CDR3 is built from 15 residues. The trim removed 3 bases at V and 4 bases at J, leaving 7 bases unmatched. CDR3 sequence reads: CASSFADRGSYEQYF. The CDR3 region has the DNA TGTGCCAGCAGCTTCGCGGACAGGGGATCTTACGAGCAGTACTTC.

This clonotype occurred many times. The chain uses TRBV4-2 and TRBJ2-3; 11 bases are a match to TRBD2. This CDR3 has 19 amino acids. V lost 0 bases and J lost 6; bases outside the gene matches: 14. The germline CDR1 and CDR2 sequences are LGHNA and YNFKEQ. The CDR3 nucleotides read TGTGCCAGCAGCCAAGATCGGCTAGCGGGAGGAGGTAGCCTGGATACGCAGTATTTT. It encodes CASSQDRLAGGGSLDTQYF.

Only a few counts were recorded for this clonotype. At one of its ends the junction is not consistent with the germline gene, which may arise from a read error. V usage is TRBV4-3 and J usage is TRBJ2-1; 9 positions agree with TRBD2. Germline lookup yields CDR1 LGHNA and CDR2 YSLEER. This CDR3 region has 16 residues. The chain's CDR3 is CAGSQGGAGGPHEQFF. The CDR3 DNA reads as TGCGCCGGCAGCCAAGGGGGCGCGGGAGGGCCCCACGAGCAGTTCTTC.

In this sample, this clonotype turned up a few times. The chain couples TRBV7-9 to TRBJ1-5; D unresolved. V was cut by 5 bases and J by 4 bases, with 15 bases left in between. This CDR3 is built from 15 residues. CDR1 and CDR2 (germline): SEHNR, FQNEAQ (reference sequence). This chain's CDR3 is CASSGRGSINQPQHF. DNA of the CDR3: TGTGCCAGCAGCGGACGGGGATCGATAAATCAGCCCCAGCATTTT.

This clonotype was observed a few times. V usage is TRBV20-1 and J usage is TRBJ2-1; D is unclear. With 5 bases removed from V and 2 bases from J, the gap between germline ends came to 16 bases. The CDR3 length is 15 residues. Germline-derived CDR1 and CDR2 are DFQATT and SNEGSKA (reference sequence). This CDR3 is CSAPDPEITYNEQFF. Here the CDR3 DNA reads TGCAGTGCTCCGGACCCGGAAATAACCTACAATGAGCAGTTCTTC.

Concerning this clonotype itself: Being one base from a much bigger clone, this may be a read error. The J gene is TRBJ2-1, the V gene TRBV7-9; D perhaps matches TRBD1 (5 bases). Germline V gene sequence: CDR1 SEHNR, CDR2 FQNEAQ (reference sequence). This CDR3 is built from 14 residues. The CDR3 here is CASTRDSAANGQFF. The CDR3 DNA is TGTGCCAGCACCCGAGACAGTGCGGCGAATGGGCAGTTCTTC.

The chain uses TRBV4-1 and TRBJ2-7; D perhaps matches TRBD2 (5 bases). The CDR3 is 14 amino acids. The germline gives CDR1 MGHRA, CDR2 YSYEKL. V lost 2 bases and J lost 5, with 13 bases in between. The CDR3 reads CASSQKEEVHEQYF. The CDR3, as DNA: TGCGCCAGCAGCCAAAAGGAGGAGGTCCACGAGCAGTACTTC.

This chain links TRBV2 with TRBJ1-5; no definite D call. The V gene's germline CDR1 is SNHLY and CDR2 FYNNEI. This CDR3 region has 12 residues. V shed 11 bases and J shed 4 bases, with 12 bases lying between them. In nucleotides, the CDR3 is TGTGCCGGAGGTGGGAGAAATCAGCCCCAGCATTTT. This encodes CAGGGRNQPQHF.

The chain employs TRBV12-5 and TRBJ2-3; D might be TRBD1 (6 bases). Trimming took 0 bases from V and 0 from J, leaving 16 bases between them. Germline CDR1 is LGHNT and CDR2 is FRNRAP. The CDR3 sequence is 18 residues long. The CDR3 loop reads CASGLVRGQFPSTDTQYF. The CDR3 bases are TGTGCTAGTGGTTTGGTACGGGGACAATTCCCTAGCACAGATACGCAGTATTTT.

Only a few counts were recorded for this clonotype. The chain uses TRBV7-9 and TRBJ2-3, with D uncertain. Germline CDR1 SEHNR, CDR2 FQNEAQ (reference sequence). This CDR3 comprises 17 residues. Trimming removed 9 bases from V and 0 bases from J, with 22 bases in between. DNA for the CDR3: TGTGCCAGTAGCCCCTACCGACCCGCCGGGAGCACAGATACGCAGTATTTT. As protein: CASSPYRPAGSTDTQYF.